These 32 T cell receptor beta chains were all obtained from the same sample, sequenced in a study of early T cells in non-severe SARS-CoV-2 infection. TCRdb recomputed calls from the 5' RACE reads with MiXCR, one row per CDR3 protein. The sample consists of around 44,000 distinct CDR3 sequences, about 7.8% of them appearing once. Specimen: whole blood. The receptor source for this set is an adult who was a healthcare worker with PCR-confirmed SARS-CoV-2 infection or an uninfected control (not recorded which).

There are many counts of this clonotype. For the CDR3, the DNA is TGTGCCAGCAGCTTCTCGCGCGGGGGGAACACCGGGGAGCTGTTTTTT. This gives the protein CASSFSRGGNTGELFF. V is TRBV11-2 and J is TRBJ2-2; 7 bases agree with TRBD2. Germline CDR1 SGHAT, CDR2 FQNNGV. V dropped 3 bases and J dropped 1; count of bases not matched to a gene: 5. This CDR3 is built from 16 residues.

This clonotype was found many times. The chain combines TRBV3-1 with TRBJ1-3; no definite D call. Deletions cut 1 base from V and 0 bases from J, with 16 bases between. Germline CDR1 reads LGHDT; CDR2 reads YNNKEL (reference sequence). The CDR3 loop spans 18 amino acids. DNA of the CDR3: TGTGCCAGCAGCCAAGTACGAAACAGTTATAACTCTGGAAACACCATATATTTT. Protein sequence: CASSQVRNSYNSGNTIYF. The full variable domain, completed using reference TRBV3-1 and TRBJ1-3, is DTAVSQTPKYLVTQMGNDKSIKCEQNLGHDTMYWYKQDSKKFLKIMFSYNNKELIINETVPNRFSPKSPDKAHLNLHINSLELGDSAVYFCASSQVRNSYNSGNTIYFGEGSWLTVV.

Many counts were recorded for this clonotype. The chain links TRBV3-1 to TRBJ2-3; TRBD2 agrees at 8 bases. The germline V gene has CDR1 LGHDT and CDR2 YNNKEL (reference sequence). Trimming at V came to 2 bases and at J to 2 bases, leaving 3 bases not matched to a gene. The CDR3 runs 15 residues. Here the CDR3 DNA reads TGTGCCAGCAGCCAATTTAGCGGGAACACAGATACGCAGTATTTT. Protein: CASSQFSGNTDTQYF.

A word on this clonotype: This may be a read error: a much more frequent sequence differs by one nucleotide. The J gene is TRBJ2-5, the V gene TRBV10-3, with 7 bases that match TRBD1. The CDR3 runs to 13 residues. CDR1 ENHRY and CDR2 SYGVKD come from the germline V gene. The CDR3, as DNA: TGTGTCATCAGTCAGACAGGGATGGAGACCCAGTACTTC. Translation gives CVISQTGMETQYF.

The chain recombines TRBV19 with TRBJ2-7; TRBD2 is a possible D gene (6 bases). CDR1 is LNHDA, CDR2 SQIVND, per germline (reference sequence). V lost 1 base and J lost 1, with 8 bases in between. This CDR3 region has 14 residues. The CDR3, as DNA: TGTGCCAGTAGTATAGCCGGGAGATCCTACGAGCAGTACTTC. Translating gives CASSIAGRSYEQYF.

This clonotype has a handful of counts. This sequence joins TRBV3-1 and TRBJ1-4, with 7 bases identical to TRBD1. Losses at the gene ends were 3 bases for V and 0 bases for J; bases not matched to a gene: 4. Germline V gene sequence: CDR1 LGHDT, CDR2 YNNKEL (reference sequence). CDR3 length: 16 amino acids. CDR3 sequence: CASSHRQGATNEKLFF. CDR3 nucleotide sequence: TGTGCCAGCAGCCACAGACAGGGCGCAACTAATGAAAAACTGTTTTTT.

This clonotype was recorded a few times. This chain connects TRBV24-1 to TRBJ1-5; 8 positions match TRBD1. Per germline, CDR1 KGHDR and CDR2 SFDVKD. This CDR3 has 15 amino acids. V gave up 3 bases and J gave up 5 bases; unmatched junction bases: 5. The CDR3 loop is CATSDPRQGYQPQHF. The CDR3 bases are TGTGCCACCAGTGATCCGAGACAGGGGTATCAGCCCCAGCATTTT.

This chain joins TRBV11-2 and TRBJ1-6, with 9 bases aligning to TRBD1. V lost 5 bases, J lost 9 bases, and 5 bases stayed unmatched. The V gene's germline CDR1 is SGHAT and CDR2 FQNNGV. This CDR3 is 14 amino acids long. DNA of the CDR3: TGTGCCAGCAGCCCCGGACAGGGGTCTTCACCCCTCCACTTT. Translated, it gives CASSPGQGSSPLHF.

There are many counts of this clonotype. V gene TRBV18 combines with J gene TRBJ2-2; 8 bases line up with TRBD1. CDR3 size: 15 residues. V shed 3 bases and J 4 bases; nucleotides not matched to a gene: 4. CDR1 and CDR2 (germline): KGHSH, LQKENI. CDR3 residues: CASSPQGATTGELFF. Written as DNA, the CDR3 is TGTGCCAGCTCACCGCAGGGGGCTACCACCGGGGAGCTGTTTTTT. The full variable domain, in which reference TRBV18 and TRBJ2-2 provide the parts outside the CDR3, is NAGVMQNPRHLVRRRGQEARLRCSPMKGHSHVYWYRQLPEEGLKFMVYLQKENIIDESGMPKERFSAEFPKEGPSILRIQQVVRGDSAAYFCASSPQGATTGELFFGEGSRLTVL.

The chain employs TRBV30 and TRBJ1-6, with a possible D match to TRBD1 (5 bases). V was shortened by 8 bases and J by 0 bases, with 14 bases between the two germline ends. Germline V gene data show CDR1 as GTSNPN and CDR2 as SVGIG (reference sequence). This CDR3 contains 15 residues. CDR3 DNA sequence: TGTGCCGGACGAATCGACAGCTCCTATAATTCACCCCTCCACTTT. This sequence encodes CAGRIDSSYNSPLHF.

This clonotype was seen ten or more times. The gene calls are TRBV12-3 or TRBV12-4 and TRBJ2-1; no firm D call. V was cut by 0 bases and J by 7 bases, with 4 bases left in between. CDR3 length: 12 amino acids. The CDR3 region has the DNA TGTGCCAGCAGTTTAGCTGGGAATGAGCAGTTCTTC. It is translated as CASSLAGNEQFF.

There are a few counts of this clonotype. This chain uses TRBV20-1 with TRBJ1-6; weak D call: TRBD1 (5 bases). This CDR3 is built from 13 residues. The V and J ends lost 5 bases and 8 bases respectively, with 13 bases between them. Germline V CDR1 and CDR2: DFQATT, SNEGSKA (reference sequence). CDR3 protein: CSALGTIDSPLHF. CDR3 coding DNA: TGCAGTGCTCTTGGGACGATAGATTCACCCCTCCACTTT.

There are many counts of this clonotype. The chain uses TRBV11-2 and TRBJ2-7; D is perhaps TRBD1 (6 bases). The germline V and J ends were trimmed by 5 bases and 3 bases, with 20 bases remaining between them. The germline gives CDR1 SGHAT, CDR2 FQNNGV. The CDR3 runs 16 residues. DNA for the CDR3: TGTGCCAGCAGCCCCACTAATCGAAGGGGGAACTACGAGCAGTACTTC. This codes for CASSPTNRRGNYEQYF.

Note on this clonotype: A read error may explain this, as a much larger clone is one base away. The V gene is TRBV5-4, the J gene TRBJ2-1; 7 positions match TRBD1. CDR3 size: 12 residues. In germline, CDR1 is SGHNT, CDR2 YYREEE (reference sequence). The CDR3 region has the DNA TGTGCCAGCAGCTTGTACAGGGGTGAGCAGATCTTC. It specifies CASSLYRGEQIF.

This clonotype has just a few counts. CDR3 DNA: TGTGCCAGCAGTTTATCTCGGGGGCCGGGGGAGCTGTTTTTT. This codes for CASSLSRGPGELFF. V usage is TRBV12-3 or TRBV12-4 and J usage is TRBJ2-2; either TRBD1 or TRBD2 may supply D (6 bases each). The CDR3 is 14 amino acids. Trimming left V 2 bases short and J 8 bases short, with 12 bases between.

V gene TRBV4-2 combines with J gene TRBJ2-3, with TRBD2 identical over 8 bases. J lost 5 bases, V lost 4 bases, and 14 bases had no gene match. Per germline, CDR1 LGHNA and CDR2 YNFKEQ. This CDR3 has 17 residues. The DNA of the CDR3 is TGTGCCAGCAGCCCAACAGTCCAGCGGGGGCTAGGAGATACGCAGTATTTT. As protein: CASSPTVQRGLGDTQYF.

This clonotype was observed at least ten times. The rearrangement links TRBV4-3 to TRBJ2-3; the D call may be TRBD1 or TRBD2 (6 bases each). This CDR3 contains 15 residues. V was pared by 0 bases and J by 5 bases, with 12 bases between. Germline lookup yields CDR1 LGHNA and CDR2 YSLEER. The CDR3 is CASSQDRGAVDTQYF. The CDR3 nucleotides are TGCGCCAGCAGCCAAGATAGGGGGGCGGTAGATACGCAGTATTTT.

This clonotype has ten or more counts. The chain joins TRBV12-3 or TRBV12-4 to TRBJ1-1; D is unresolved. The V end lost 1 base, the J end lost 0 bases, and 6 bases lay between the germline ends. This CDR3 has 14 amino acids. The CDR3 coding sequence is TGTGCCAGCAGTTTAGGCAGGATGAACACTGAAGCTTTCTTT. It specifies CASSLGRMNTEAFF.

The chain has TRBV4-3 and TRBJ1-1; 9 positions match TRBD1. J was trimmed by 4 bases and V by 4 bases; bases with no gene match: 4. Germline assignment: CDR1 LGHNA and CDR2 YSLEER. This CDR3 has 14 residues. CDR3 residues: CASSPRQGVTEAFF. The CDR3 DNA is TGCGCCAGCAGCCCGCGACAGGGGGTCACTGAAGCTTTCTTT.

This clonotype was recorded a few times. The rearrangement uses TRBV29-1 and TRBJ2-3; TRBD2 matches at 8 bases. The V segment lost 4 bases and the J segment 2 bases; nucleotides outside the gene matches: 5. Germline-derived CDR1 and CDR2 are SQVTM and ANQGSEA. There are 14 residues in the CDR3. CDR3 in amino acids: CSVGRAGATDTQYF. CDR3 coding DNA: TGCAGCGTTGGGCGAGCGGGGGCCACAGATACGCAGTATTTT.

This clonotype was seen repeatedly, ten times or more. The chain carries TRBV7-2 and TRBJ2-1; no reliable D call. The V gene lost 2 bases and the J gene lost 7 bases, with 3 bases spanning the gap. The length of the CDR3 is 11 residues. Germline lookup yields CDR1 SGHTA and CDR2 FQGNSA. The CDR3 DNA is TGTGCCAGCAGCTTACTTAATGAGCAGTTCTTC. Translating it yields CASSLLNEQFF.

Many counts were recorded for this clonotype. The chain carries TRBV5-1 and TRBJ2-1; 7 bases align to TRBD2. V lost 3 bases to trimming and J lost 1 base; unmatched junction nucleotides: 10. Germline CDR1 and CDR2: SGHRS and YFSETQ. CDR3 size: 17 residues. The CDR3 coding sequence is TGCGCCAGCAGCTCCCCGACGTCTAGCGGTTCCTACAATGAGCAGTTCTTC. Amino acids: CASSSPTSSGSYNEQFF.

The sample holds a few counts of this clonotype. V and J are TRBV12-3 or TRBV12-4 and TRBJ2-7; 7 bases match TRBD2. The CDR3 covers 14 residues. V gave up 7 bases and J gave up 2 bases; unmatched junction bases: 8. The CDR3 loop reads CASTWGGSTYEQYF. The CDR3 DNA follows: TGTGCCAGCACCTGGGGGGGATCCACCTACGAGCAGTACTTC.

There are many counts of this clonotype. This chain uses TRBV16 with TRBJ1-2; 9 nucleotides line up with TRBD1. The CDR3 consists of 14 residues. Germline V lookup: CDR1 KGHSY, CDR2 FQNENV. The V segment lost 6 bases and the J segment 4 bases; nucleotides outside the gene matches: 6. CDR3 DNA: TGTGCCAGCAGTACGGACAGGGGCGTCTATGGCTACACCTTC. Translation: CASSTDRGVYGYTF.

The genes are TRBV10-3 and TRBJ2-1; D gene ambiguous. CDR1 is ENHRY, CDR2 SYGVKD, per germline. This CDR3 has 13 residues. With 3 bases removed from V and 4 bases from J, the gap between germline ends came to 7 bases. CDR3 nucleotide sequence: TGTGCCATCAGTGACGGCTCTTACAATGAGCAGTTCTTC. Protein: CAISDGSYNEQFF.

This clonotype has ten or more counts. This rearrangement joins TRBV5-1 to TRBJ1-1; perhaps TRBD1 as D (6 bases). V lost 4 bases to trimming and J lost 0 bases, with 19 bases between them. The germline gives CDR1 SGHRS, CDR2 YFSETQ. This CDR3 is built from 17 residues. The DNA for the CDR3 is TGCGCCAGCAGCCCGCAGGGGTCCCATCTCATGAACACTGAAGCTTTCTTT. Translated, it gives CASSPQGSHLMNTEAFF.

The rearrangement uses TRBV3-1 and TRBJ1-2; TRBD1 agrees at 9 bases. The germline CDR1 and CDR2 sequences are LGHDT and YNNKEL (reference sequence). This CDR3 is 16 amino acids long. Losses at the gene ends were 1 base for V and 3 bases for J; bases not matched to a gene: 6. The CDR3 nucleotides read TGTGCCAGCAGCCAAGTCGGACAGGGGATCGACTATGGCTACACCTTC. Its translation: CASSQVGQGIDYGYTF.

This clonotype showed up many times. CDR3 coding DNA: TGTGCCATCAGTGAGGGGGTACGCTCTGGAAACACCATATATTTT. It translates to CAISEGVRSGNTIYF. The chain employs TRBV10-3 and TRBJ1-3; D is ambiguous. Per the germline V gene, CDR1 is ENHRY and CDR2 is SYGVKD. This CDR3 is built from 15 residues. V lost 2 bases, J lost 0 bases, and 8 bases lay in between.

This clonotype was counted ten times or more. This rearrangement joins TRBV16 to TRBJ2-3; no reliable D call. The CDR3 runs to 15 residues. Trimming cost V 0 bases and J 5 bases, with 12 bases left between them. CDR1 is KGHSY and CDR2 is FQNENV in the germline V gene. CDR3 in amino acids: CASSQSWLVGDTQYF. DNA of the CDR3: TGTGCCAGCAGCCAATCGTGGCTAGTAGGAGATACGCAGTATTTT.

This clonotype was picked up a small number of times. This chain uses TRBV28 with TRBJ1-5; 8 nucleotides line up with TRBD1. Germline trimming cut 3 bases from V and 1 base from J; bases unmatched to any gene: 8. The CDR3 loop spans 17 amino acids. The V gene's germline CDR1 is MDHEN and CDR2 SYDVKM. The CDR3 spells CASSFRQGAVSNQPQHF. CDR3 coding DNA: TGTGCCAGCAGTTTTCGGCAGGGGGCGGTCAGCAATCAGCCCCAGCATTTT.

The chain uses TRBV5-4 and TRBJ1-5; D is undetermined. The CDR3 is made up of 13 amino acids. V lost 4 bases to trimming and J lost 4 bases, with 9 bases between them. Germline-derived CDR1 and CDR2 are SGHNT and YYREEE (reference sequence). The CDR3 here is CASSQDLNQPQHF. CDR3 nucleotide sequence: TGTGCCAGCAGCCAGGACCTGAATCAGCCCCAGCATTTT.

V gene TRBV12-3 or TRBV12-4 combines with J gene TRBJ2-7; D gene unclear. With 0 bases removed from V and 6 bases from J, the gap between germline ends came to 9 bases. The CDR3 spans 13 residues. CDR3 DNA sequence: TGTGCCAGCAGTTTAGCGGGCGGCGGCGAGCAGTACTTC. Its protein is CASSLAGGGEQYF.